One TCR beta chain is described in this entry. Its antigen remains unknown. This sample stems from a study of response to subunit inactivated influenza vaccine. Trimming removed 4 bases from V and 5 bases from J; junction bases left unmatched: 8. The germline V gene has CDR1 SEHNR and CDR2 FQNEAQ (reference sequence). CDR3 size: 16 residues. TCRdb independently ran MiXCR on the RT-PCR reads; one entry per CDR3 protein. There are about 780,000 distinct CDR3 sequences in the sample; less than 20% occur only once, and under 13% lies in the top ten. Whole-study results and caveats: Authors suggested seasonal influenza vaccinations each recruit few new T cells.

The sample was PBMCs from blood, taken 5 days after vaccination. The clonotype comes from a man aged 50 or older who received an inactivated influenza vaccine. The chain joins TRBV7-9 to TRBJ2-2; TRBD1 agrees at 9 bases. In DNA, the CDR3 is TGTGCCAGCAGCTCCCAGACAGGGGGAACAACCGGGGAGCTGTTTTTT. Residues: CASSSQTGGTTGELFF.